These 2 T cell receptor beta chains came from one sample sequenced in a study of T cell responses to AZD1222 COVID-19 vaccine. Some clones are missing from TCRdb's copy, which holds only in-frame ones; the method was immunoSEQ multiplex PCR. The profile shows 75,000 to 95,000 clones, roughly nine tenths of them singletons. Material: peripheral blood, obtained on day 0 of MenACWY control vaccination. These receptors were taken from an adult in good health.

This chain links TRBV7-7 with TRBJ2-3, with 11 bases aligning to TRBD2. Unmatched junction bases numbered 2, after V lost 2 bases and J lost 4 bases. The germline CDR1 and CDR2 sequences are SSHAT and FNYEAQ (reference sequence). The CDR3 covers 15 residues. DNA for the CDR3: TGTGCCAGCAGCTTAAGTAGCGGGGGGGCAGATACGCAGTATTTT. Amino acids: CASSLSSGGADTQYF.

This sequence joins TRBV6-1 and TRBJ2-3; TRBD2 matches at 7 bases. The CDR3 loop spans 15 amino acids. CDR1 MNHNS and CDR2 SASEGT come from the germline V gene. Trimming removed 2 bases from V and 2 bases from J; junction bases left unmatched: 4. The CDR3 loop is CASSEPGTITDTQYF. For the CDR3, the DNA is TGTGCCAGCAGTGAACCCGGGACTATCACAGATACGCAGTATTTT.